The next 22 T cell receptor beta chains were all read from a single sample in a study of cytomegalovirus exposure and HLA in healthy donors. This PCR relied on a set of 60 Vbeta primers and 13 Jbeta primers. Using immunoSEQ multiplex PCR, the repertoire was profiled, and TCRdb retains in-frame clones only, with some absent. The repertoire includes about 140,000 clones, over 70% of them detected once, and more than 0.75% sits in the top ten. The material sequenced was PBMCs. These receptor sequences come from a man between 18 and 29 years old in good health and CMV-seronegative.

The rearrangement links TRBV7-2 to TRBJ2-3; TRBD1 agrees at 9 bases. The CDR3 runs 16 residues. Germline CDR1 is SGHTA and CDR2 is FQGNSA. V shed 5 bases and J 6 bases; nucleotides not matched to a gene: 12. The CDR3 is CASSPGQGLWSDTQYF. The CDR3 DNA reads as TGTGCCAGCAGCCCGGGACAGGGCCTTTGGTCGGATACGCAGTATTTT.

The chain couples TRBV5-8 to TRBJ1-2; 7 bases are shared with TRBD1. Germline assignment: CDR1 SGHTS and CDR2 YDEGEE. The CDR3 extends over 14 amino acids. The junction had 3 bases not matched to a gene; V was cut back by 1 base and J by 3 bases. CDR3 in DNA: TGTGCCAGCAGCTTGTGGCAGGGGGACTATGGCTACACCTTC. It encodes CASSLWQGDYGYTF.

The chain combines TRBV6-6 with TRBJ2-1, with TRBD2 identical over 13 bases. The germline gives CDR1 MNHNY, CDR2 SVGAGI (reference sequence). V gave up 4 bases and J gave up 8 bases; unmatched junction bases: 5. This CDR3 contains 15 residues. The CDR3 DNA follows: TGTGCCAGCAGTTCCCGGACTAGCGGGGGTGATGAGCAGTTCTTC. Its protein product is CASSSRTSGGDEQFF.

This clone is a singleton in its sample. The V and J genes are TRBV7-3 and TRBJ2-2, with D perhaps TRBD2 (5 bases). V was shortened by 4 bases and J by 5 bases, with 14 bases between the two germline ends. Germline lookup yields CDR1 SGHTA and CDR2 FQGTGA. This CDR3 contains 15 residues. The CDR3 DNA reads TGTGCCAGCAGCTCGGACTCCTACCGAACCGGGGAGCTGTTTTTT. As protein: CASSSDSYRTGELFF.

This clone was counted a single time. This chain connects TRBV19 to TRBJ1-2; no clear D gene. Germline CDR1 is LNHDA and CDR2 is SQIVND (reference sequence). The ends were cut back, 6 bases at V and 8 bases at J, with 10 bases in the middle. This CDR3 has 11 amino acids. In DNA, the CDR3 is TGTGCCAGTAGGGAGATGGCCGGCTACACCTTC. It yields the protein CASREMAGYTF.

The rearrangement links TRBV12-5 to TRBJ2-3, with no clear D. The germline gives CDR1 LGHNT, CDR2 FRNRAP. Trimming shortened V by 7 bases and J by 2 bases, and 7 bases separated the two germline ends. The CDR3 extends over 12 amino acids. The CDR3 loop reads CASALNTDTQYF. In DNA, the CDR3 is TGTGCTAGTGCCTTAAACACAGATACGCAGTATTTT.

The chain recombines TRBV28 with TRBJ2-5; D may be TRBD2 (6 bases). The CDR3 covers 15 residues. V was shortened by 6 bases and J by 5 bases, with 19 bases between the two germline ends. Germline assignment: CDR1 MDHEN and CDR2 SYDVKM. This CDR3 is CASRGSLGGGETQYF. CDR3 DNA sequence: TGTGCCAGCAGGGGGAGTCTAGGAGGAGGGGAGACCCAGTACTTC.

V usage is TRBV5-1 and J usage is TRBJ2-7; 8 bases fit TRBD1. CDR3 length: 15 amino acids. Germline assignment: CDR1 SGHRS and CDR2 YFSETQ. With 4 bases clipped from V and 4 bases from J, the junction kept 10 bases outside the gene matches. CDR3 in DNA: TGCGCCAGCAGCCCCGGACAGGGAAACTTTTACGAGCAGTACTTC. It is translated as CASSPGQGNFYEQYF.

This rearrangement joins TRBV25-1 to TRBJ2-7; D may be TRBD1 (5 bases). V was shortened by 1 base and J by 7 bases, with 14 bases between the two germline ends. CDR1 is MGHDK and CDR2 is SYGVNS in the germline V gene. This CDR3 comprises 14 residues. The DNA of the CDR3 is TGTGCCAGCAGTGAATTTGACAGCCTTCCGGAGCAGTACTTC. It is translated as CASSEFDSLPEQYF.

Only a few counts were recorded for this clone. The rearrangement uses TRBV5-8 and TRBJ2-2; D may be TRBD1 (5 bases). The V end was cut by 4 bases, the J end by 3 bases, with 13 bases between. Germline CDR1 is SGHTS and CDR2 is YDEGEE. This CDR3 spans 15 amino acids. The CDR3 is CASSPKGYHTGELFF. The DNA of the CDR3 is TGTGCCAGCAGCCCTAAGGGGTACCACACCGGGGAGCTGTTTTTT.

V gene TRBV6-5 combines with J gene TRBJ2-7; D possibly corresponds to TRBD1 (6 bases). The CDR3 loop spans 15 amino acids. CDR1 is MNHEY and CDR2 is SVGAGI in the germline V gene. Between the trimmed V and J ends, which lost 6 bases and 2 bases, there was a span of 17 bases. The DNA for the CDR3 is TGTGCCAGCAGAGGGATGAACAGGGTCGCCTACGAGCAGTACTTC. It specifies CASRGMNRVAYEQYF.

The CDR3 region is CASRAATTDTQYF. The CDR3 coding sequence is TGTGCCAGCAGAGCCGCGACTACAGATACGCAGTATTTT. The chain uses TRBV27 and TRBJ2-3; no clear D. Trimming removed 6 bases from V and 3 bases from J, with 10 bases in between. The length of the CDR3 is 13 residues. CDR1 is MNHEY, CDR2 SMNVEV, per germline (reference sequence).

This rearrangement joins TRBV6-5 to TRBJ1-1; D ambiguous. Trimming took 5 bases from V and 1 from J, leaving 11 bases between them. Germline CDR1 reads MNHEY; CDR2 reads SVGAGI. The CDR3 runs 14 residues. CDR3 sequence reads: CASSGSWRNTEAFF. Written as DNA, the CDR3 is TGTGCCAGCAGTGGGTCATGGAGGAACACTGAAGCTTTCTTT.

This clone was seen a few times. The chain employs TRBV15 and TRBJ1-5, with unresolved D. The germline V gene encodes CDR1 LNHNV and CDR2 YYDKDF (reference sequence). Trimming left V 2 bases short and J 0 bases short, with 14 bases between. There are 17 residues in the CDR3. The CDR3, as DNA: TGTGCCACCAGCAGATTTCCGGCGGATTATAGCAATCAGCCCCAGCATTTT. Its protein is CATSRFPADYSNQPQHF. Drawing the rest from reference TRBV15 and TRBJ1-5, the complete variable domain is DAMVIQNPRYQVTQFGKPVTLSCSQTLNHNVMYWYQQKSSQAPKLLFHYYDKDFNNEADTPDNFQSRRPNTSFCFLDIRSPGLGDTAMYLCATSRFPADYSNQPQHFGDGTRLSIL.

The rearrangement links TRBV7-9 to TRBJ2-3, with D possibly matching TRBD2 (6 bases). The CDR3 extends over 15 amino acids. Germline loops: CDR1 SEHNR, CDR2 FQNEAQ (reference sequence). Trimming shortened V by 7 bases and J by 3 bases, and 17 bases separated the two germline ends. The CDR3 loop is CASNDGSSRTDTQYF. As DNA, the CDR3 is TGTGCCAGCAACGACGGGAGCTCCAGGACAGATACGCAGTATTTT. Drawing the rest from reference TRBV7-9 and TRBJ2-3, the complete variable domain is DTGVSQNPRHKITKRGQNVTFRCDPISEHNRLYWYRQTLGQGPEFLTYFQNEAQLEKSRLLSDRFSAERPKGSFSTLEIQRTEQGDSAMYLCASNDGSSRTDTQYFGPGTRLTVL.

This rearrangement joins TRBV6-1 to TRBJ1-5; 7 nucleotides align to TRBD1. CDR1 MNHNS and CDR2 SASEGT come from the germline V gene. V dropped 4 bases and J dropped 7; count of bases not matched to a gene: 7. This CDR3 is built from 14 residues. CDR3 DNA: TGTGCCAGCAGTGTACCGGGACAGACCCAGCCCCAGCATTTT. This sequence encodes CASSVPGQTQPQHF.

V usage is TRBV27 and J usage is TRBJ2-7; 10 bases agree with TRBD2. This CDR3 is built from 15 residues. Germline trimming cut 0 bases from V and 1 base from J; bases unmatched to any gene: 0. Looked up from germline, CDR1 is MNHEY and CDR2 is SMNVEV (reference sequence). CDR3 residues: CASSLSTSGSYEQYF. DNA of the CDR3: TGTGCCAGCAGTTTATCGACTAGCGGGTCCTACGAGCAGTACTTC.

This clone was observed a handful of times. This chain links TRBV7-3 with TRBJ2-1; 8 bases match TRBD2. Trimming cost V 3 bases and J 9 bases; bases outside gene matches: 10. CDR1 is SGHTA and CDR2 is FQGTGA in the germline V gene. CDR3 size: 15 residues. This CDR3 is CASSLLGTRGSEQFF. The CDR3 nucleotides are TGTGCCAGCAGCTTGCTTGGGACTAGAGGTAGTGAGCAGTTCTTC.

CDR3 sequence: CASQDRGRGPTNEKLFF. The DNA for the CDR3 is TGTGCCAGTCAGGACAGGGGGCGCGGTCCGACTAATGAAAAACTGTTTTTT. The V and J genes are TRBV19 and TRBJ1-4, with 11 bases aligning to TRBD1. Trimming at V came to 8 bases and at J to 2 bases, leaving 10 bases not matched to a gene. From germline, CDR1 is LNHDA and CDR2 SQIVND (reference sequence). The CDR3 is 17 residues long.

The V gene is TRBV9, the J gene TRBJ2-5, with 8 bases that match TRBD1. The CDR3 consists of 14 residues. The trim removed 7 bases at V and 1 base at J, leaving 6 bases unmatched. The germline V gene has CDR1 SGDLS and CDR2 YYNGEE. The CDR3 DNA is TGTGCCAGCTCCGGACAGGGTGGCCAAGAGACCCAGTACTTC. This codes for CASSGQGGQETQYF.

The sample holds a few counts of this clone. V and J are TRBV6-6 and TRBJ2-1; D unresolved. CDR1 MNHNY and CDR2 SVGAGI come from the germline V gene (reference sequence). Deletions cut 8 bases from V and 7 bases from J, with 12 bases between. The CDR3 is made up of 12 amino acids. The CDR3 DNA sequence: TGTGCCAGCGCCTCACAGCTTAATGAGCAGTTCTTC. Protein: CASASQLNEQFF.

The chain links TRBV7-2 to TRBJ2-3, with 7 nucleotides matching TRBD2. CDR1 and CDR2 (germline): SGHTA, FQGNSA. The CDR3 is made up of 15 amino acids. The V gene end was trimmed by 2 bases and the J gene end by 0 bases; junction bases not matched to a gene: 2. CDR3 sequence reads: CASSLSGISTDTQYF. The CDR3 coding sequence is TGTGCCAGCAGCTTAAGCGGGATAAGCACAGATACGCAGTATTTT.